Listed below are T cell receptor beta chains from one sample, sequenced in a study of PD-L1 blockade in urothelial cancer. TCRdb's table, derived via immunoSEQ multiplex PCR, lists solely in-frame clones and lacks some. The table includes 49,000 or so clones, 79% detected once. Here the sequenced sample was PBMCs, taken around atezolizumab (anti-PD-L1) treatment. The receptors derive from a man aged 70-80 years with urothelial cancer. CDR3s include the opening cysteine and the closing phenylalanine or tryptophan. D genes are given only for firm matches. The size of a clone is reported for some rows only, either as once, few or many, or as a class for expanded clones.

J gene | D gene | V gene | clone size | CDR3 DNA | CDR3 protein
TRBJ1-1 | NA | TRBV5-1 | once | TGCGCCAGCAGCTTGGGCAGGCTCTTCATGAACACTGAAGCTTTCTTT | CASSLGRLFMNTEAFF
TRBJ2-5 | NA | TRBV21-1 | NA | TGTGCCAGCAGCAAATCTCCTAACAGGACACTCTACCAAGAGACCCAGTACTTC | CASSKSPNRTLYQETQYF
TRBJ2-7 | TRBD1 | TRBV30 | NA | TGTGCCTGGAGAGGACAGGGGGCCTACTACGAGCAGTACTTC | CAWRGQGAYYEQYF
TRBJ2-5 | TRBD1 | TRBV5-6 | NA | TGTGCCAGCAGCTTGCGAGGGGGCGAGGAGACCCAGTACTTC | CASSLRGGEETQYF
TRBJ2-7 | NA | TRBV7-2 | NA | TGTGCCAGCAGCCCCACAATGGGGGGGGCCGAGCAGTACTTC | CASSPTMGGAEQYF
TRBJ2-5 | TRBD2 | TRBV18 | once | TGTGCCAGCTCACTCGGACTAGCGGGAGATGGGAGTCAAGAGACCCAGTACTTC | CASSLGLAGDGSQETQYF
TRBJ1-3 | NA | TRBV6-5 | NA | TGTGCCAGCAGTTACTCGGCAGACTCTGGAAACACCATATATTTT | CASSYSADSGNTIYF
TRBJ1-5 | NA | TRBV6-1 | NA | TGTGCCAGCAGTGAAGGACAGCTAACCCCCTTTAATCAGCCCCAGCATTTT | CASSEGQLTPFNQPQHF
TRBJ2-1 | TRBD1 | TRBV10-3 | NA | TGTGCCATCAGTGAGACAGGGGCCGATGAGCAGTTCTTC | CAISETGADEQFF
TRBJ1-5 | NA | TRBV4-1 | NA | TGCGCCAGCAGCCAAGATGGCCCTTATAGCAATCAGCCCCAGCATTTT | CASSQDGPYSNQPQHF
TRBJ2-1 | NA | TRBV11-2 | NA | TGTGCCAGCAGCTTAACTAGCACGAAGCAGTTCTTC | CASSLTSTKQFF
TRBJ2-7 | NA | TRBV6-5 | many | TGTGCCAGCAGTTACAGTCAGGGTAACTCCTACGAGCAGTACTTC | CASSYSQGNSYEQYF
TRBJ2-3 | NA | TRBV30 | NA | TGTGCCTGGAGTGTACGTGGGAGTTCGTCGGCGGATACGCAGTATTTT | CAWSVRGSSSADTQYF
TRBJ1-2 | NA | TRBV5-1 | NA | TGCGCCAGCAGCTTGGCCGAAGACAGGAACTATGGCTACACCTTC | CASSLAEDRNYGYTF
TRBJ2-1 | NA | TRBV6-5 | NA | TGTGCCAGCAGTTACGACTCAAACTCCTACAATGAGCAGTTCTTC | CASSYDSNSYNEQFF
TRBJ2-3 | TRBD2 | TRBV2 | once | TGTGCCAGCAGTGAAGGGACTAGCGGGAACACAGATACGCAGTATTTT | CASSEGTSGNTDTQYF
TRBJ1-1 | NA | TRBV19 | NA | TGTGCCAGTAGTCCGTCACAGGGTCTCACTGAAGCTTTCTTT | CASSPSQGLTEAFF
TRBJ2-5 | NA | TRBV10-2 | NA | TGCGCCAGCAGTGAGACAGAAGAGACCCAGTACTTC | CASSETEETQYF
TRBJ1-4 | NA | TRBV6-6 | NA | TGTGCCAGCTCCGACCTACAGGATGAAAAACTGTTTTTT | CASSDLQDEKLFF
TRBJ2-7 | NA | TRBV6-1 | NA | TGTGCCAGCAGCCCCAGGGGCCCCTACGAGCAGTACTTC | CASSPRGPYEQYF
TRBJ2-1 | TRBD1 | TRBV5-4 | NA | TGTGCCAGCAGCTTGTGGGGGTCGGGACAGGGTTTCGGCAATGAGCAGTTCTTC | CASSLWGSGQGFGNEQFF
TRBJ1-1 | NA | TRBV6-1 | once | TGTGCCAGCAGTGATGGGACACGAGAGAACACTGAAGCTTTCTTT | CASSDGTRENTEAFF
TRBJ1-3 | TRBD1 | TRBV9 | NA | TGTGCCAGCAGCGTAGGAGACAGGGGAATACTCCCCTCTGGAAACACCATATATTTT | CASSVGDRGILPSGNTIYF
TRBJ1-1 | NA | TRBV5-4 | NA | TGTGCCAGCAGCTTTCTTCGGGGGAACACTGAAGCTTTCTTT | CASSFLRGNTEAFF
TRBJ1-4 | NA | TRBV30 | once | TGTGCCTGGAGTCCCGGGACACCTTCTAATGAAAAACTGTTTTTT | CAWSPGTPSNEKLFF
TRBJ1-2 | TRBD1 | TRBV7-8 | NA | TGTGCCAGCAGCTTAGATGGGACAGGGGTAGTCTATGGCTACACCTTC | CASSLDGTGVVYGYTF
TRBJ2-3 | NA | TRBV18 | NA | TGTGCCAGCTCCCTAGGGGGACAAACGCAGTATTTT | CASSLGGQTQYF
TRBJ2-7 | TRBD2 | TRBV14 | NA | TGTGCCAGCAGCCAAGGTGCTAGCGGCTACGAGCAGTACTTC | CASSQGASGYEQYF
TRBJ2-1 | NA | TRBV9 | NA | TGTGCCAGCAGCGTCTCGTCTGGCCGGGGTGGGGACAATGAGCAGTTCTTC | CASSVSSGRGGDNEQFF
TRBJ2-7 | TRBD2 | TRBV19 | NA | TGTGCCAGTAGTCGGGGGACTAGCGGGAGCGGCGCCTACGAGCAGTACTTC | CASSRGTSGSGAYEQYF
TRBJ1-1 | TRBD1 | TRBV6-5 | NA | TGTGCCAGCAGTTCTCAAGGACAGGCTGAAGCTTTCTTT | CASSSQGQAEAFF
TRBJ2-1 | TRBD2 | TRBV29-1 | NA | TGCAGCGCGGGGGGGACTAGCGGTCACAATGAGCAGTTCTTC | CSAGGTSGHNEQFF
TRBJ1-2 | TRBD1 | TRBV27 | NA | TGTGCCAGCACCCCTGCAGGGGGTCCCTATGGCTACACCTTC | CASTPAGGPYGYTF
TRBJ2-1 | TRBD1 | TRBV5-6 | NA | TGTGCCAGCACCCGCGGGCCAACCCGACAGGGTCGGGATGAGCAGTTCTTC | CASTRGPTRQGRDEQFF
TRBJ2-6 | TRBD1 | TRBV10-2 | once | TGCGCCAGCAGTACTGGGACAGGGAGTTCTGGGGCCAACGTCCTGACTTTC | CASSTGTGSSGANVLTF
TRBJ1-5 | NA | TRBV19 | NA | TGTGCCAGTAGTGGGCAACTCTTTAGTAGCAATCAGCCCCAGCATTTT | CASSGQLFSSNQPQHF
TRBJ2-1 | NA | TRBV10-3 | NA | TGTGCCATCAGCCTGGAGTCGGGGTACAATGAGCAGTTCTTC | CAISLESGYNEQFF
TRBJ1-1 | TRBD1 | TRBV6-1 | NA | TGTGCCAGCATCGAGGGGGCCAGGGAGACTGAAGCTTTCTTT | CASIEGARETEAFF
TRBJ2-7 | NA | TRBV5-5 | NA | TGTGCCAGCAGATCGGACAGTCCCTACGAGCAGTACTTC | CASRSDSPYEQYF
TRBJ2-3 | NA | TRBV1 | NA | TGCACCAGCAGCGCCCAGGGGGACGGAGACACAGATACGCAGTATTTT | CTSSAQGDGDTDTQYF
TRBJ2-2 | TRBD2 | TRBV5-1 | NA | TGCGCCAGCAGCTTATCCGGGACTACGAACACCGGGGAGCTGTTTTTT | CASSLSGTTNTGELFF
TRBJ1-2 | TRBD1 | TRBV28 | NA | TGTGCCAGCACCGAATACCCAAGGACAGGTTATGGCTACACCTTC | CASTEYPRTGYGYTF
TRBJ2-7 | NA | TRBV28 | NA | TGTGCCAGCCGCCCAAGAGGGTTCGACTCCTACGAGCAGTACTTC | CASRPRGFDSYEQYF
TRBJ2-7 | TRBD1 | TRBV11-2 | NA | TGTGCCAGCAGCAGGGGGACAGACTCCTACGAGCAGTACTTC | CASSRGTDSYEQYF
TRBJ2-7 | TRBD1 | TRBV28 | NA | TGTGCCAGCGGGGGACAGGGCTACGAGCAGTACTTC | CASGGQGYEQYF
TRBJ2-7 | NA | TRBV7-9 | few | TGTGCCAGCAGCCTGGTGGTTCGGGAGCAGTACTTC | CASSLVVREQYF
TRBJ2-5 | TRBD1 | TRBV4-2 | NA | TGTGCCAGCAGCCAATACTCCGGACAGGGGGCAGGAGAGACCCAGTACTTC | CASSQYSGQGAGETQYF
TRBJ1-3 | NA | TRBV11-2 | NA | TGTGCCAGCAGCTTCACTGGAAACACCATATATTTT | CASSFTGNTIYF
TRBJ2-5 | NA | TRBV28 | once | TGTGCCAGCAGTTTCGGACAGTTACAAGAGACCCAGTACTTC | CASSFGQLQETQYF
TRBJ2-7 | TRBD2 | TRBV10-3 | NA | TGTGCCATCAGTGAGTTCGGGGCTAGCGGGAGTGGCGAGCAGTACTTC | CAISEFGASGSGEQYF
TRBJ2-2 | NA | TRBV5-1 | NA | TGCGCCAGCAGCTTGGGTGCGGGGCGGACCGGGGAGCTGTTTTTT | CASSLGAGRTGELFF
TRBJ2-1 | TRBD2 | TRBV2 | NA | TGTGCCAGCCGTTTTAGGGGCGGGAGTACGAATGAGCAGTTCTTC | CASRFRGGSTNEQFF
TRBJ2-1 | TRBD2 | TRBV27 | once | TGTGCCAGCAGTTTATCCCTAGCGGGACACAATGAGCAGTTCTTC | CASSLSLAGHNEQFF
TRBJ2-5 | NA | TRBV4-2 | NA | TGTGCCAGCAGCCAAGCAGCGTCTGGGGCCCAAGAGACCCAGTACTTC | CASSQAASGAQETQYF
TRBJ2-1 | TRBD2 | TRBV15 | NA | TGTGCCACCAGTCCGCGACTAGCGGGCGACTACAATGAGCAGTTCTTC | CATSPRLAGDYNEQFF
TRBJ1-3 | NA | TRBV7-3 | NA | TGTGCCAGCAGCTTACAAGGAGCTGGAAACACCATATATTTT | CASSLQGAGNTIYF
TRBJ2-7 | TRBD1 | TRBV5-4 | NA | TGTGCCAGCAGCTTACCGGGACAGGGGTTCTACGAGCAGTACTTC | CASSLPGQGFYEQYF
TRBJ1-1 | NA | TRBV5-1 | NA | TGCGCCAGCAGTATAGTTACGGGGGGGGACACTGAAGCTTTCTTT | CASSIVTGGDTEAFF
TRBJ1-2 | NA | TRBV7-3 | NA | TGTGCCAGCAGCTTAACGGCAGAACACCGCCCAGGGTATGGCTACACCTTC | CASSLTAEHRPGYGYTF